This T cell receptor (beta chain) was sequenced during a study of STAT3 mutations in large granular lymphocyte leukemia. Study details: More than half of T-LGLL patients received immunosuppressive therapy. The study, taken as a whole, reports: No sample exists from the first appearance of each clone. Treatment regimens differed across patients between samplings. After therapy, about 35% of the 18 patients switched clonotypes, all new clones STAT3 wild type. Every T-LGLL patient had at least one immunodominant TCRbeta clonotype.

Profiled with immunoSEQ multiplex PCR; TCRdb holds only in-frame clones, not every one. The data contain approximately 30,000 clones, around three quarters of them singletons. The CDR3 contains 15 residues. With 3 bases clipped from V and 5 bases from J, the junction kept 8 bases outside the gene matches. Germline V lookup: CDR1 LNHNV, CDR2 YYDKDF (reference sequence). To note about this clone: Its antigen remains unidentified.

The sequenced sample was peripheral blood mononuclear cells. The receptor's source is a woman in her 50s with T-cell large granular lymphocyte leukemia. Some clones in this sample may be carry-over from other donors' samples. This rearrangement joins TRBV15 to TRBJ2-7; 9 bases are a match to TRBD1. In DNA, the CDR3 is TGTGCCACCAGCAGGTACGGGACAGGGTACCACGAGCAGTACTTC. Translation: CATSRYGTGYHEQYF.